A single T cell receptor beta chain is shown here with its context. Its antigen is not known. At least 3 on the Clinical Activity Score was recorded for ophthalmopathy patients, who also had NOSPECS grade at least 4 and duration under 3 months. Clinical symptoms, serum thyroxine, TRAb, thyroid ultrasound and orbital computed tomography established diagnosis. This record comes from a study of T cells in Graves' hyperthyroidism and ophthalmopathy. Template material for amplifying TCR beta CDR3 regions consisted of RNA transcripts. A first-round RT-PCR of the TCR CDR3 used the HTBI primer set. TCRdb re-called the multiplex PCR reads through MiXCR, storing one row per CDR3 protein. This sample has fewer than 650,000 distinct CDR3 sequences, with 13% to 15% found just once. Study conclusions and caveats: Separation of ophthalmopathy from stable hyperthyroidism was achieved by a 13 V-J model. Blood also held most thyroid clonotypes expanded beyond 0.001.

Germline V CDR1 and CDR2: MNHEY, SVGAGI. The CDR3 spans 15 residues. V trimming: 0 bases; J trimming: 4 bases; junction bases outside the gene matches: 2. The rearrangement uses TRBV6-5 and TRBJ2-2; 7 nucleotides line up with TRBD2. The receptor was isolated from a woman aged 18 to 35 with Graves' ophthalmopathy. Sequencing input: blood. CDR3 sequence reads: CASSYSGGTTGELFF. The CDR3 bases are TGTGCCAGCAGTTACTCCGGGGGGACCACCGGGGAGCTGTTTTTT.